The 27 T cell receptor beta chains presented below share a single source sample, sequenced in a study of cytomegalovirus exposure and HLA in healthy donors. The PCR used 60 Vbeta and 13 Jbeta primers. Sequencing used immunoSEQ multiplex PCR; TCRdb keeps in-frame clones, though not all of them. The repertoire consists of about 150,000 clones, with about 84% occurring once and the leading ten covering roughly 5.3%. The sequenced material came from PBMCs. The source is a woman in her forties in good health and CMV-seropositive.

V gene TRBV30 combines with J gene TRBJ2-3, with 7 positions matching TRBD2. Germline values: CDR1 GTSNPN, CDR2 SVGIG (reference sequence). The V and J ends lost 4 bases and 1 base, in that order; junction bases with no gene match: 5. CDR3 length: 14 residues. CDR3 in amino acids: CAWTLAARTDTQYF. CDR3 in DNA: TGTGCCTGGACCCTAGCGGCTCGCACAGATACGCAGTATTTT.

This rearrangement joins TRBV30 to TRBJ2-7, with TRBD2 identical over 8 bases. CDR1 and CDR2 (germline): GTSNPN, SVGIG (reference sequence). The length of the CDR3 is 13 residues. V lost 3 bases to trimming and J lost 2 bases; unmatched junction nucleotides: 3. The CDR3 is CAWSPGGPYEQYF. Here the CDR3 DNA reads TGTGCCTGGAGCCCGGGAGGGCCCTACGAGCAGTACTTC. The variable domain in full, with the rest retrieved from reference TRBV30 and TRBJ2-7, is SQTIHQWPATLVQPVGSPLSLECTVEGTSNPNLYWYRQAAGRGLQLLFYSVGIGQISSEVPQNLSASRPQDRQFILSSKKLLLSDSGFYLCAWSPGGPYEQYFGPGTRLTVT.

This clone appeared a few times. The chain carries TRBV5-1 and TRBJ2-1; D remains ambiguous. Germline V lookup: CDR1 SGHRS, CDR2 YFSETQ. V dropped 1 base and J dropped 4 bases, with 6 bases sitting between them. The CDR3 has 13 amino acids. The CDR3 region has the DNA TGCGCCAGCAGCTTGAACATTTACAATGAGCAGTTCTTC. Translating gives CASSLNIYNEQFF.

For the CDR3, the DNA is TGCAGCGTTTTGGGGTTAGTGTCTAGCGGCACAGATACGCAGTATTTT. Residues: CSVLGLVSSGTDTQYF. The rearrangement joins TRBV29-1 to TRBJ2-3; weak D call: TRBD2 (6 bases). The CDR3 totals 16 residues. Germline V gene sequence: CDR1 SQVTM, CDR2 ANQGSEA. V was shortened by 5 bases and J by 1 base, with 19 bases between the two germline ends.

This clone showed up just a few times. The CDR3 DNA is TGTGCCAGTATCCGGTCAGGGATGACTTACACCGGGGAGCTGTTTTTT. Translation gives CASIRSGMTYTGELFF. V gene TRBV19 combines with J gene TRBJ2-2; D is possibly TRBD1 (5 bases). The V end was cut by 7 bases, the J end by 3 bases, with 18 bases between. This CDR3 is built from 16 residues. CDR1 and CDR2 from the germline V gene are LNHDA and SQIVND (reference sequence).

This chain connects TRBV30 to TRBJ2-1; the match to TRBD2 covers 10 bases. CDR3 length equals 16 residues. With V trimmed by 1 base and J by 2 bases, 5 bases remained unmatched. Germline loops: CDR1 GTSNPN, CDR2 SVGIG (reference sequence). The CDR3 here is CAWSASGRKAYNEQFF. The CDR3 nucleotides are TGTGCCTGGAGTGCTAGCGGGAGAAAGGCCTACAATGAGCAGTTCTTC.

This clone was recorded only once. The chain uses TRBV28 and TRBJ1-1; 7 bases align to TRBD1. Germline-derived CDR1 and CDR2 are MDHEN and SYDVKM. The CDR3 sequence is 15 residues long. J lost 8 bases, V lost 3 bases, and 12 bases had no gene match. In nucleotides, the CDR3 is TGTGCCAGCAGTTTGGGCGACAGGGCGACGGTCGAAGCTTTCTTT. Translated, it gives CASSLGDRATVEAFF.

The CDR3 DNA reads TGTGCCAGCAGCCCAGGGCCGCGATCCTACAATGAGCAGTTCTTC. Its protein is CASSPGPRSYNEQFF. This sequence joins TRBV7-7 and TRBJ2-1; perhaps TRBD1 as D (5 bases). Trimming took off 5 bases at V and 1 base at J, with 12 bases between the two ends. Looked up from germline, CDR1 is SSHAT and CDR2 is FNYEAQ (reference sequence). The CDR3 consists of 15 residues.

For the CDR3, the DNA is TGTGCCAGCTTGAAGCCAGGAAGCTATGGCTACACCTTC. This gives the protein CASLKPGSYGYTF. This sequence joins TRBV28 and TRBJ1-2; no reliable D call. V lost 8 bases and J 4 bases, leaving 14 bases between the germline ends. This CDR3 has 13 residues. Germline CDR1 is MDHEN and CDR2 is SYDVKM.

The chain joins TRBV6-6 to TRBJ2-7; TRBD2 is a possible D gene (6 bases). CDR1 is MNHNY, CDR2 SVGAGI, per germline (reference sequence). The ends were cut back, 6 bases at V and 3 bases at J, with 12 bases in the middle. This CDR3 has 13 amino acids. CDR3 in DNA: TGTGCCAGCAGGCGGGGTCTCGGCTACGAGCAGTACTTC. Translated: CASRRGLGYEQYF.

In nucleotides, the CDR3 is TGTGCCAGCAAGGCGGGAGGGCCAACCTACAATGAGCAGTTCTTC. Amino acid sequence: CASKAGGPTYNEQFF. The chain employs TRBV2 and TRBJ2-1; 9 bases map to TRBD2. The CDR3 sequence is 15 residues long. After removal of 7 bases from V and 2 bases from J, the junction contained 6 bases not matched to a gene. Germline V gene lookup returns CDR1 SNHLY and CDR2 FYNNEI. The complete variable domain, with remaining parts taken from reference TRBV2 and TRBJ2-1, reads EPEVTQTPSHQVTQMGQEVILRCVPISNHLYFYWYRQILGQKVEFLVSFYNNEISEKSEIFDDQFSVERPDGSNFTLKIRSTKLEDSAMYFCASKAGGPTYNEQFFGPGTRLTVL.

The chain uses TRBV19 and TRBJ2-1, with TRBD2 identical over 12 bases. From germline, CDR1 is LNHDA and CDR2 SQIVND (reference sequence). This CDR3 is built from 17 residues. J was trimmed by 7 bases and V by 8 bases; bases with no gene match: 15. Written as DNA, the CDR3 is TGTGCCAGTTCCTCCCCTCTAGCGGGAGGGTGGATAAATGAGCAGTTCTTC. Amino acid sequence: CASSSPLAGGWINEQFF.

The V and J genes are TRBV11-1 and TRBJ2-3; 9 bases match TRBD1. The germline CDR1 and CDR2 sequences are SGHAT and FQDESV (reference sequence). Trimming cost V 2 bases and J 3 bases; bases outside gene matches: 6. The CDR3 is 16 residues long. CDR3 in amino acids: CASSLPDRGITDTQYF. CDR3 coding DNA: TGTGCCAGCAGCTTACCGGACAGGGGAATTACAGATACGCAGTATTTT.

V and J are TRBV28 and TRBJ2-5; TRBD1 matches 8 bases. The V and J ends lost 1 base and 5 bases, in that order; junction bases with no gene match: 6. There are 15 residues in the CDR3. Germline V gene sequence: CDR1 MDHEN, CDR2 SYDVKM. CDR3 DNA sequence: TGTGCCAGCAGTTTATCCCAGGGGGCAGGGGAGACCCAGTACTTC. Its protein product is CASSLSQGAGETQYF.

This chain joins TRBV2 and TRBJ1-2; D call uncertain. Trimming cost V 4 bases and J 4 bases, with 13 bases left between them. The germline V gene has CDR1 SNHLY and CDR2 FYNNEI. This CDR3 spans 14 amino acids. CDR3 sequence reads: CASSVIREVYGYTF. CDR3 DNA sequence: TGTGCCAGCAGTGTTATCCGGGAAGTCTATGGCTACACCTTC.

The J gene is TRBJ1-5, the V gene TRBV10-1; D is undetermined. The germline CDR1 and CDR2 sequences are WNHNN and SYGVQD (reference sequence). The length of the CDR3 is 14 residues. Trimming took off 6 bases at V and 0 bases at J, with 9 bases between the two ends. The CDR3 region has the DNA TGCGCCAGCAGCGCGGGAGCTAGCAATCAGCCCCAGCATTTT. This codes for CASSAGASNQPQHF.

The chain has TRBV5-1 and TRBJ2-7, with 11 bases that match TRBD1. J lost 3 bases, V lost 4 bases, and 3 bases had no gene match. The germline V gene has CDR1 SGHRS and CDR2 YFSETQ. The CDR3 length is 14 residues. In DNA, the CDR3 is TGCGCCAGCAGCACCGGGACAGGGGGCTACGAGCAGTACTTC. This sequence encodes CASSTGTGGYEQYF.

The chain joins TRBV5-4 to TRBJ1-1; 9 nucleotides line up with TRBD1. CDR1 and CDR2 (germline): SGHNT, YYREEE (reference sequence). V shed 4 bases and J 0 bases; nucleotides not matched to a gene: 4. CDR3 length equals 15 residues. The CDR3 coding sequence is TGTGCCAGCAGCCTCCGGGACAGGGTGAACACTGAAGCTTTCTTT. Translation: CASSLRDRVNTEAFF. The whole variable domain, remainder taken from reference TRBV5-4 and TRBJ1-1, is ETGVTQSPTHLIKTRGQQVTLRCSSQSGHNTVSWYQQALGQGPQFIFQYYREEENGRGNFPPRFSGLQFPNYSSELNVNALELDDSALYLCASSLRDRVNTEAFFGQGTRLTVV.

Comments on this clone: The junction departs from germline at one end; a sequencing error may be responsible. V usage is TRBV6-6 and J usage is TRBJ2-7, with TRBD2 matching 7 bases. This CDR3 has 16 residues. Germline lookup yields CDR1 MNHNY and CDR2 SVGAGI (reference sequence). CDR3 protein: CASSYSLGVGGNEQYF. The CDR3 nucleotides read TGTGCCAGCAGCTACTCCCTTGGGGTGGGGGGGAACGAGCAGTACTTC.

The chain employs TRBV5-8 and TRBJ2-3; the match to TRBD2 covers 9 bases. V trimming: 0 bases; J trimming: 0 bases; junction bases outside the gene matches: 5. Per germline, CDR1 SGHTS and CDR2 YDEGEE. There are 17 residues in the CDR3. The CDR3, as DNA: TGTGCCAGCAGCTTGGCCATTCTAGCGGGGAGCACAGATACGCAGTATTTT. Its translation: CASSLAILAGSTDTQYF.

The J gene is TRBJ2-7, the V gene TRBV5-1; perhaps TRBD2 as D (6 bases). V lost 3 bases to trimming and J lost 2 bases, with 9 bases between them. CDR3 length: 13 residues. In germline, CDR1 is SGHRS, CDR2 YFSETQ. The CDR3 loop is CASSYGGAYEQYF. CDR3 nucleotide sequence: TGCGCCAGCAGCTATGGAGGGGCCTACGAGCAGTACTTC.

The gene calls are TRBV19 and TRBJ1-5; 7 bases fit TRBD1. This CDR3 has 14 residues. Trimming cost V 3 bases and J 4 bases; bases outside gene matches: 3. Germline CDR1 reads LNHDA; CDR2 reads SQIVND (reference sequence). The DNA for the CDR3 is TGTGCCAGTAGTATGGCAGGGGGTAATCAGCCCCAGCATTTT. It encodes CASSMAGGNQPQHF.

As regards this clone: One end of the junction varies from germline; a read error may be responsible. V usage is TRBV5-1 and J usage is TRBJ2-3; the match to TRBD2 covers 8 bases. The CDR3 is made up of 15 amino acids. Germline V gene data show CDR1 as SGHRS and CDR2 as YFSETQ. The CDR3 spells CASGLRGANTDTQYF. The DNA of the CDR3 is TGCGCCAGCGGCTTGCGGGGGGCTAACACAGATACGCAGTATTTT.

The genes are TRBV6-1 and TRBJ2-7; TRBD2 matches 13 bases. V trimming: 7 bases; J trimming: 4 bases; junction bases outside the gene matches: 7. This CDR3 spans 15 amino acids. Per germline, CDR1 MNHNS and CDR2 SASEGT. CDR3 region: CASTLLAGGLYEQYF. CDR3 nucleotides: TGTGCCAGCACCTTACTAGCGGGAGGGCTTTACGAGCAGTACTTC.

The chain joins TRBV10-2 to TRBJ2-1; 7 nucleotides match TRBD1. V was clipped by 6 bases and J by 6 bases; unmatched bases: 14. The CDR3 contains 16 residues. CDR1 and CDR2 from the germline V gene are WSHSY and SAAADI. The CDR3 spells CASSAMTGNFRNEQFF. The CDR3 bases are TGCGCCAGCAGCGCTATGACAGGGAACTTTCGCAATGAGCAGTTCTTC.

J is TRBJ1-5 and V is TRBV5-8; tentatively, D is TRBD1 (6 bases). CDR3 size: 14 residues. Germline assignment: CDR1 SGHTS and CDR2 YDEGEE. The V end lost 3 bases, the J end lost 6 bases, and 13 bases lay between the germline ends. The CDR3 reads CASSSNRVGQPQHF. The CDR3 nucleotides are TGTGCCAGCAGCTCCAACAGGGTGGGTCAGCCCCAGCATTTT.

This clone was seen only once. The rearrangement uses TRBV7-9 and TRBJ1-3, with D perhaps TRBD1 (5 bases). V was cut by 4 bases and J by 0 bases, with 10 bases left in between. This CDR3 spans 15 amino acids. The germline CDR1 and CDR2 sequences are SEHNR and FQNEAQ (reference sequence). The CDR3 is CASSSNRHSGNTIYF. The CDR3 DNA reads as TGTGCCAGCAGCTCCAACAGGCACTCTGGAAACACCATATATTTT.